One and the same sample provided the 15 T cell receptor beta chains below, sequenced in a study of blood T cell repertoires in COVID-19. Sequencing used immunoSEQ multiplex PCR; TCRdb keeps in-frame clones, though not all of them. The data show 200,000 to 250,000 clones, about 90% seen once. Material for sequencing was peripheral blood. The origin of the receptors is a man between 60 and 70 years old with acute or convalescent COVID-19.

The chain joins TRBV7-2 to TRBJ2-6; TRBD2 agrees at 7 bases. CDR3 length: 18 residues. Germline CDR1 reads SGHTA; CDR2 reads FQGNSA. The junction had 9 bases not matched to a gene; V was cut back by 4 bases and J by 0 bases. CDR3 DNA: TGTGCCAGCAGCTCCAGGGAGGGACGGATCTCTGGGGCCAACGTCCTGACTTTC. Its protein product is CASSSREGRISGANVLTF.

The CDR3 here is CASSQVTVRQGNTEAFF. Written as DNA, the CDR3 is TGTGCCAGCTCGCAGGTAACCGTTAGACAGGGAAACACTGAAGCTTTCTTT. The chain is built from TRBV18 and TRBJ1-1; TRBD1 matches at 7 bases. This CDR3 is built from 17 residues. The germline CDR1 and CDR2 sequences are KGHSH and LQKENI. V dropped 6 bases and J dropped 2; count of bases not matched to a gene: 15. Combining the CDR3 with reference TRBV18 and TRBJ1-1 gives the whole variable domain NAGVMQNPRHLVRRRGQEARLRCSPMKGHSHVYWYRQLPEEGLKFMVYLQKENIIDESGMPKERFSAEFPKEGPSILRIQQVVRGDSAAYFCASSQVTVRQGNTEAFFGQGTRLTVV.

The chain combines TRBV29-1 with TRBJ2-5; the D is unclear. The CDR3 length is 13 residues. Trimming removed 3 bases from V and 5 bases from J, with 13 bases in between. Germline V lookup: CDR1 SQVTM, CDR2 ANQGSEA. CDR3 loop: CSVDRDFGETQYF. CDR3 sequence (DNA): TGCAGCGTTGATCGTGACTTCGGGGAGACCCAGTACTTC.

The chain links TRBV28 to TRBJ2-2; 11 nucleotides agree with TRBD1. CDR3 length: 17 residues. J gave up 6 bases and V 6 bases, and 12 bases lay outside the gene matches. Germline V CDR1 and CDR2: MDHEN, SYDVKM. The CDR3 sequence: CASSLIWDRGYSGELFF. The DNA of the CDR3 is TGTGCCAGCAGCCTGATTTGGGACAGGGGGTATTCCGGGGAGCTGTTTTTT.

The CDR3 sequence is CASRNTGGNTEAFF. CDR3 sequence (DNA): TGTGCCAGCAGAAATACAGGGGGCAACACTGAAGCTTTCTTT. The genes are TRBV6-4 and TRBJ1-1, with 9 nucleotides matching TRBD1. The CDR3 loop spans 14 amino acids. CDR1 is MRHNA, CDR2 SNTAGT, per germline. The J segment lost 2 bases and the V segment lost 6 bases, leaving 4 bases of the junction unmatched.

This rearrangement joins TRBV6-2 or TRBV6-3 to TRBJ1-5; D unclear. Looked up from germline, CDR1 is MNHEY and CDR2 is SVGEGT. The CDR3 sequence is 14 residues long. The germline V and J ends were trimmed by 0 bases and 7 bases, with 10 bases remaining between them. CDR3 coding DNA: TGTGCCAGCAGTTACTCCCTGGCCCGCCAGCCCCAGCATTTT. Translating it yields CASSYSLARQPQHF.

The DNA of the CDR3 is TGTGCCACCATAGACAGTAACGTGACCAAAAACATTCAGTACTTC. Encoded protein: CATIDSNVTKNIQYF. The chain combines TRBV10-3 with TRBJ2-4; D is possibly TRBD1 (5 bases). The germline V gene has CDR1 ENHRY and CDR2 SYGVKD. The CDR3 runs to 15 residues. V gave up 10 bases and J gave up 2 bases, with 18 bases separating them.

The chain couples TRBV2 to TRBJ2-5; 7 bases map to TRBD1. Germline loops: CDR1 SNHLY, CDR2 FYNNEI. V was clipped by 6 bases and J by 2 bases; unmatched bases: 6. There are 14 residues in the CDR3. The CDR3 DNA reads as TGTGCCAGCAGGCCGGGCAGGGGGCAAGAGACCCAGTACTTC. This gives the protein CASRPGRGQETQYF.

This chain uses TRBV13 with TRBJ1-3, with 12 nucleotides matching TRBD1. Germline V lookup: CDR1 PRHDT, CDR2 FYEKMQ (reference sequence). The CDR3 is 19 amino acids. The V gene end was trimmed by 8 bases and the J gene end by 3 bases; junction bases not matched to a gene: 17. In DNA form, the CDR3 reads TGTGCCAGCTCTATCCTCTCCTGGGACAGGGGGCCTTTTGGAAACACCATATATTTT. Its translation: CASSILSWDRGPFGNTIYF. The variable domain in full, with the rest retrieved from reference TRBV13 and TRBJ1-3, is AAGVIQSPRHLIKEKRETATLKCYPIPRHDTVYWYQQGPGQDPQFLISFYEKMQSDKGSIPDRFSAQQFSDYHSELNMSSLELGDSALYFCASSILSWDRGPFGNTIYFGEGSWLTVV.

This sequence joins TRBV12-5 and TRBJ2-7; maybe TRBD2 (6 bases). CDR3 length: 15 residues. Trimming cost V 6 bases and J 4 bases, with 19 bases left between them. Germline V gives CDR1 LGHNT, CDR2 FRNRAP. CDR3 nucleotides: TGTGCTAGTGGCCGCCCCGGGGGTATAAGTTACGAGCAGTACTTC. Its translation is CASGRPGGISYEQYF.

This chain uses TRBV5-8 with TRBJ1-5, with D maybe TRBD1 (5 bases). CDR1 and CDR2 (germline): SGHTS, YDEGEE. The CDR3 length is 15 residues. V dropped 1 base and J dropped 6 bases, with 14 bases sitting between them. CDR3 sequence reads: CASSLLRGPGQPQHF. The CDR3 DNA follows: TGTGCCAGCAGCTTGCTAAGGGGCCCGGGTCAGCCCCAGCATTTT.

This chain links TRBV11-1 with TRBJ2-1, with 8 bases matching TRBD1. Per germline, CDR1 SGHAT and CDR2 FQDESV (reference sequence). Unmatched junction bases numbered 8, after V lost 3 bases and J lost 7 bases. This CDR3 spans 15 amino acids. CDR3 DNA: TGTGCCAGCAGCTTTAACAGGGGGGATAAGAATGAGCAGTTCTTC. Translation gives CASSFNRGDKNEQFF.

This chain links TRBV19 with TRBJ1-5; 7 bases are a match to TRBD1. Germline V gene sequence: CDR1 LNHDA, CDR2 SQIVND (reference sequence). The V segment lost 6 bases and the J segment 6 bases; nucleotides outside the gene matches: 11. The CDR3 runs 15 residues. CDR3 region: CASSPRGIGGQPQHF. CDR3 nucleotides: TGTGCCAGTAGCCCCAGGGGGATTGGGGGTCAGCCCCAGCATTTT.

This clone was seen a single time. The chain carries TRBV6-6 and TRBJ2-7; 9 positions match TRBD1. The CDR3 totals 16 residues. Germline CDR1 is MNHNY and CDR2 is SVGAGI (reference sequence). Trimming removed 2 bases from V and 1 base from J; junction bases left unmatched: 6. The CDR3 loop is CASSYVGTGISYEQYF. The CDR3 nucleotides read TGTGCCAGCAGTTACGTCGGGACAGGGATTTCCTACGAGCAGTACTTC.

This clone occurred a few times. The J gene is TRBJ2-7, the V gene TRBV5-8; 9 bases match TRBD1. V shed 3 bases and J 13 bases; nucleotides not matched to a gene: 5. Germline V gene data show CDR1 as SGHTS and CDR2 as YDEGEE. There are 11 residues in the CDR3. The CDR3 spells CASSSAGQGYF. As DNA, the CDR3 is TGTGCCAGCAGCTCCGCGGGACAGGGATACTTC.